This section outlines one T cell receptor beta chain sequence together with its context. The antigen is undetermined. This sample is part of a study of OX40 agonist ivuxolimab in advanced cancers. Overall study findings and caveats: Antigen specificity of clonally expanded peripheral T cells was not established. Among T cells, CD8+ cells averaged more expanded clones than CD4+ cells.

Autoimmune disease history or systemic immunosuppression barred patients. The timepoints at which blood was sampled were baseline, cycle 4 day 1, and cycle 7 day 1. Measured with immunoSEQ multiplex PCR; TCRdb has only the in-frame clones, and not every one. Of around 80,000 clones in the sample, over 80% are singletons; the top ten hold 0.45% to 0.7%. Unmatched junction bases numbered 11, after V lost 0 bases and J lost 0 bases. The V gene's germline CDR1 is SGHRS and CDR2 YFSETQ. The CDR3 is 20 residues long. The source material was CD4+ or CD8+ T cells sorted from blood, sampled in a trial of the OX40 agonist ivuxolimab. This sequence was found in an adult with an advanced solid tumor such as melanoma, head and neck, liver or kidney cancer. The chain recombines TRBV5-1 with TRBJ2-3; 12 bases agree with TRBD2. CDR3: CASSLALAGGTTPSTDTQYF. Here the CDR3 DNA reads TGCGCCAGCAGCTTGGCCCTAGCGGGAGGGACCACACCTAGCACAGATACGCAGTATTTT.